Described below is a single T cell receptor beta chain sequence and its context. The CDR3 length is 13 residues. Trimming removed 7 bases from V and 0 bases from J; junction bases left unmatched: 1. Germline CDR1 and CDR2: SEHNR and FQNEAQ (reference sequence). In the PCR, 60 Vbeta and 13 Jbeta primers were used. Libraries were prepared by immunoSEQ multiplex PCR; TCRdb keeps only in-frame clonotypes and omits some of them. The sample consists of some 180,000 clones, 8.5% to 10% of them appearing once. This entry is derived from a study of cytomegalovirus exposure and HLA in healthy donors. This clonotype was sampled from a woman aged 25 to 39 in good health and CMV-seropositive. The sequenced sample consisted of PBMCs. The rearrangement uses TRBV7-9 and TRBJ2-3; 7 bases line up with TRBD2. This chain's CDR3 is CASTSGSTDTQYF. The CDR3, as DNA: TGTGCCAGCACTAGCGGCAGCACAGATACGCAGTATTTT.